Given below is one TCR beta chain in context. The antigen is undetermined. The source of the sample is a study of identical twins. The germline V gene has CDR1 SGDLS and CDR2 YYNGEE. This CDR3 has 17 residues. Trimming cost V 1 base and J 4 bases, with 18 bases left between them. The donors were all healthy and Caucasian. The study's findings and limits: Analyses of zero insertions could, in part, be confounded by invariant MAIT and iNKT cells.

TCRdb analysed the 5' RACE reads with MiXCR anew, one entry per CDR3 protein. Among around 490,000 distinct CDR3 sequences, around 20% were seen once, and the ten largest hold 0.48%. The data were also submitted as part of a second study, on yellow fever vaccine responses in identical twins. That publication notes: Reportedly, the response of twins' T cells to the vaccine seemed partly convergent, partly personalized.

The sequenced sample was CD4+ T cells sorted from blood. The chain links TRBV9 to TRBJ2-1, with a tentative D call TRBD2 (6 bases). This sequence originates from a woman younger than 35 in good health. The chain's CDR3 is CASSVKTISGGYNEQFF. The DNA for the CDR3 is TGTGCCAGCAGCGTAAAGACGATTAGTGGGGGGTACAATGAGCAGTTCTTC.